This TCR beta chain originates from a study of blood T cell repertoires in COVID-19. Across the study: Acute and convalescent COVID-19 specimens originated in the United States, Italy and Spain. The cDNA or gDNA used as material had been derived from T cells, B-cell-depleted T cells, or PBMCs.

V shed 0 bases and J shed 2 bases, with 7 bases lying between them. The V gene's germline CDR1 is LGHDT and CDR2 YNNKEL (reference sequence). CDR3 size: 14 residues. Authors' analysis steps: The assay estimated nucleated cells by amplifying reference gene primers. Assay: immunoSEQ multiplex PCR; the TCRdb copy retains only in-frame clones and omits some. V and J calls and clone size are copied from that table; D and trimming were computed from the DNA. The data show over 200,000 clones, with around nine tenths seen just once and around 4.8% held by the top ten. The sequence was collected from a woman in her thirties or forties with acute or convalescent COVID-19. The sample consisted of peripheral blood. This rearrangement joins TRBV3-1 (or the pseudogene TRBV3-2) to TRBJ1-2, with TRBD1 as a possible D gene (6 bases). The CDR3 is CASSQDRGNYGYTF. The CDR3 coding sequence is TGTGCCAGCAGCCAAGACAGGGGAAACTATGGCTACACCTTC.